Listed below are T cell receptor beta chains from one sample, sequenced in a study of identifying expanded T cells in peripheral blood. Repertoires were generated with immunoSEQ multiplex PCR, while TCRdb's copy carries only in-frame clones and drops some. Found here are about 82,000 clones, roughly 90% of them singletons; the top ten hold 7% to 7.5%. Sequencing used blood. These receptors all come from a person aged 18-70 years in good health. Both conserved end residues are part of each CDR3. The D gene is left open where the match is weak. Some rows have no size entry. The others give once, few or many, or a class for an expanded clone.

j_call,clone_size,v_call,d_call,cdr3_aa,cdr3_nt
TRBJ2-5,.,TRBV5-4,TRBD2,CASSPKTSGGGKTQYF,TGTGCCAGCAGCCCGAAGACTAGCGGGGGGGGGAAGACCCAGTACTTC
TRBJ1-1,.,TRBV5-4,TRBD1,CASSWGTGATVGTEAFF,TGTGCCAGCAGCTGGGGGACAGGGGCCACCGTCGGCACTGAAGCTTTCTTT
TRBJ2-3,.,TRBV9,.,CASNVRGTRSTDTQYF,TGTGCCAGCAACGTGAGGGGGACCCGGAGCACAGATACGCAGTATTTT
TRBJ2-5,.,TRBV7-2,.,CASSLTRALYF,TGTGCCAGCAGCTTAACTCGAGCACTCTACTTC
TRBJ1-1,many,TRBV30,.,CAWATGAGSTEAFF,TGTGCCTGGGCGACAGGAGCCGGGAGTACTGAAGCTTTCTTT
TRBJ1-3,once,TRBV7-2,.,CASSLIRDTGTIYF,TGTGCCAGCAGCTTAATACGAGACACGGGGACCATATATTTT
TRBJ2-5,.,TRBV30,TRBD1,CAWTKGRQGLQETQYF,TGTGCCTGGACCAAGGGGCGACAGGGCCTCCAAGAGACCCAGTACTTC
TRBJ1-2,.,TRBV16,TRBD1,CASSPIQGTYGYTF,TGTGCCAGCAGCCCTATACAGGGGACCTATGGCTACACCTTC
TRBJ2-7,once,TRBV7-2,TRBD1,CASSLGGTGGSYEQYF,TGTGCCAGCAGCTTAGGGGGGACAGGGGGCTCCTACGAGCAGTACTTC
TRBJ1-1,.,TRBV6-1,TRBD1,CASSPADRDDEAFF,TGTGCCAGCAGTCCAGCTGACAGGGATGACGAAGCTTTCTTT